The clone carrying this T cell receptor (beta chain) was detected many times. The time point: newly diagnosed GD, antithyroid drugs for less than 3 months. After RNA was extracted from PBMCs, the TCR library was made from it. The sample originates from a study of regulatory T cells in long-lasting Graves disease. According to the study, TCR beta libraries were built with iRepertoire HTBI primers and CDR3-region Arm-PCR. TCRdb independently ran MiXCR on the multiplex PCR reads; one entry per CDR3 protein. The repertoire holds 390,000 or so distinct CDR3 sequences, with about 12% as singletons. The CDR3 loop spans 16 amino acids. Between the trimmed V and J ends, which lost 3 bases and 1 base, there was a span of 15 bases. Germline V gene lookup returns CDR1 KGHSH and CDR2 LQKENI. Another study also made use of these data, one on T cells in Graves' hyperthyroidism and ophthalmopathy.

The sequencing here drew on peripheral blood mononuclear cells (PBMCs), taken at new diagnosis, from a patient treated with antithyroid drugs. The receptor was isolated from a young woman with Graves disease. This chain uses TRBV18 with TRBJ2-5, with D perhaps given as TRBD1 or TRBD2 (5 bases each). Written as DNA, the CDR3 is TGTGCCAGCTCACCCGAACTCGGGGACGTCCAAGAGACCCAGTACTTC. Translating it yields CASSPELGDVQETQYF. The variable domain in full, with the rest retrieved from reference TRBV18 and TRBJ2-5, is NAGVMQNPRHLVRRRGQEARLRCSPMKGHSHVYWYRQLPEEGLKFMVYLQKENIIDESGMPKERFSAEFPKEGPSILRIQQVVRGDSAAYFCASSPELGDVQETQYFGPGTRLLVL.